A selection of T cell receptor beta chains follows, all from one sample in a study of T cells in tuberculosis. The protocol was immunoSEQ multiplex PCR, while the TCRdb copy is restricted to in-frame clones and leaves out a portion. The table records roughly 30,000 clones, about 83% of them present only once. The sequences come from PBMCs, collected at tuberculosis diagnosis. The receptors shown here come from an adult with tuberculosis. Each CDR3 is given with its conserved first and last residue. A D gene is named only where the DNA matches it firmly. Expanded clones are given a class, and other clones once, few, many or no size at all.

size	V	J	D	length	DNA	CDR3
NA	TRBV5-6	TRBJ2-1	TRBD2	16	TGTGCCAGCAGCTTGCCGACTAGCGTCAGCTACAATGAGCAGTTCTTC	CASSLPTSVSYNEQFF
few	TRBV5-4	TRBJ2-1	TRBD2	15	TGTGCCAGCAGTTTGACTAGCACATCCTACAATGAGCAGTTCTTC	CASSLTSTSYNEQFF
NA	TRBV5-1	TRBJ1-1	TRBD1	14	TGCGCCAGCAGCTCGGGACAGGGGAACACTGAAGCTTTCTTT	CASSSGQGNTEAFF
NA	TRBV29-1	TRBJ1-2	NA	12	TGCAGCGTTGCGACTACTAACTATGGCTACACCTTC	CSVATTNYGYTF
NA	TRBV2	TRBJ1-2	NA	15	TGTGCCAGCAGTGTAGGGGGGGCAGTCTTCTATGGCTACACCTTC	CASSVGGAVFYGYTF
NA	TRBV5-8	TRBJ2-3	TRBD2	17	TGTGCCAGCAGCTTGGCCCGGGCGGGAGCCGAGACAGATACGCAGTATTTT	CASSLARAGAETDTQYF
few	TRBV18	TRBJ1-5	NA	17	TGTGCCAGCTCACCCCACCCTCCCCAGCGAAGCAATCAGCCCCAGCATTTT	CASSPHPPQRSNQPQHF
few	TRBV7-3	TRBJ1-2	NA	14	TGTGCCAGCAGCTTCGATAGACAGGCAGGTGGCTACACCTTC	CASSFDRQAGGYTF
NA	TRBV6-1	TRBJ1-2	NA	12	TGTGCCAGCATGGGCAGGAACTATGGCTACACCTTC	CASMGRNYGYTF
NA	TRBV30	TRBJ2-7	TRBD1	14	TGTGCCTGGAGTACGAGACAGGGGACCCTCCGTCAGTACTTC	CAWSTRQGTLRQYF
NA	TRBV27	TRBJ2-7	TRBD2	16	TGTGCCAGCAGCCCGGCAGTGGTAGCGGGGGTCTACGAGCAGTACTTC	CASSPAVVAGVYEQYF
NA	TRBV6-1	TRBJ2-2	NA	13	TGTGCCAGCAGTGCAGGGATCACCGGGGAGCTGTTTTTT	CASSAGITGELFF
NA	TRBV6-1	TRBJ1-4	NA	13	TGTGCCAGCACGGCAGGGAATAATGAAAAACTGTTTTTT	CASTAGNNEKLFF
NA	TRBV6-1	TRBJ1-1	TRBD1	14	TGTGCCAGCAGTCAGGACAGGGGGACCCATGAAGCTTTCTTT	CASSQDRGTHEAFF
NA	TRBV2	TRBJ2-3	NA	13	TGTGCCAGCAAAGAGGGTCGGACAGATACGCAGTATTTT	CASKEGRTDTQYF
NA	TRBV7-9	TRBJ2-1	TRBD2	19	TGTGCCAGCAGCTTAAACCCAGCGGGACGCAGGAGCTCCTACAATGAGCAGTTCTTC	CASSLNPAGRRSSYNEQFF
NA	TRBV6-6	TRBJ2-1	TRBD2	16	TGTGCCAGCAGTTCTCCGGGACTAGCGGGGTCTAATGAGCAGTTCTTC	CASSSPGLAGSNEQFF
NA	TRBV5-6	TRBJ1-5	NA	16	TGTGCCAGCAGCTTGGGGTCAGTACACCGCAATCAGCCCCAGCATTTT	CASSLGSVHRNQPQHF
NA	TRBV11-2	TRBJ2-1	TRBD2	16	TGTGCCAGCAGCTTAGATTTCGGACTAGCTGGCAATGAGCAGTTCTTC	CASSLDFGLAGNEQFF
NA	TRBV13	TRBJ1-2	TRBD1	14	TGTGCCAGCAGCCTAGGGACAGGGGGATATGGCTACACCTTC	CASSLGTGGYGYTF
NA	TRBV30	TRBJ2-7	NA	13	TGTGCCTGGGGGGGGTTGAGTCCCTACGAGCAGTACTTC	CAWGGLSPYEQYF
NA	TRBV5-1	TRBJ2-3	NA	13	TGCGCCAGCAGCCAAGGGGTGACAGATACGCAGTATTTT	CASSQGVTDTQYF